This record concerns one T cell receptor (beta chain) sequence. This sample was taken from a study of CD8+ T cells in alopecia areata. RNA extraction and reverse transcription yielded cDNA as sequencing template. TCRdb's copy holds only in-frame clones and misses some; the assay was immunoSEQ multiplex PCR. The sample lists fewer than 250,000 clones, about three fifths seen once, with about 4.2% in the top ten. CDR1 and CDR2 from the germline V gene are GTSNPN and SVGIG (reference sequence). CDR3 length: 13 amino acids. Trimming removed 3 bases from V and 9 bases from J; junction bases left unmatched: 7. Treatment denoted: oral pan-JAK inhibitor, 5-10 mg twice daily.

This chain uses TRBV30 with TRBJ2-4, with TRBD2 identical over 8 bases. Sequencing used CD4+ T cells sorted from blood, obtained at week 4, from a patient treated with tofacitinib. The sequence was obtained from a human donor with alopecia areata. The CDR3 spells CAWRPPGGGIQYF. As DNA, the CDR3 is TGTGCCTGGAGACCTCCGGGAGGGGGCATTCAGTACTTC.